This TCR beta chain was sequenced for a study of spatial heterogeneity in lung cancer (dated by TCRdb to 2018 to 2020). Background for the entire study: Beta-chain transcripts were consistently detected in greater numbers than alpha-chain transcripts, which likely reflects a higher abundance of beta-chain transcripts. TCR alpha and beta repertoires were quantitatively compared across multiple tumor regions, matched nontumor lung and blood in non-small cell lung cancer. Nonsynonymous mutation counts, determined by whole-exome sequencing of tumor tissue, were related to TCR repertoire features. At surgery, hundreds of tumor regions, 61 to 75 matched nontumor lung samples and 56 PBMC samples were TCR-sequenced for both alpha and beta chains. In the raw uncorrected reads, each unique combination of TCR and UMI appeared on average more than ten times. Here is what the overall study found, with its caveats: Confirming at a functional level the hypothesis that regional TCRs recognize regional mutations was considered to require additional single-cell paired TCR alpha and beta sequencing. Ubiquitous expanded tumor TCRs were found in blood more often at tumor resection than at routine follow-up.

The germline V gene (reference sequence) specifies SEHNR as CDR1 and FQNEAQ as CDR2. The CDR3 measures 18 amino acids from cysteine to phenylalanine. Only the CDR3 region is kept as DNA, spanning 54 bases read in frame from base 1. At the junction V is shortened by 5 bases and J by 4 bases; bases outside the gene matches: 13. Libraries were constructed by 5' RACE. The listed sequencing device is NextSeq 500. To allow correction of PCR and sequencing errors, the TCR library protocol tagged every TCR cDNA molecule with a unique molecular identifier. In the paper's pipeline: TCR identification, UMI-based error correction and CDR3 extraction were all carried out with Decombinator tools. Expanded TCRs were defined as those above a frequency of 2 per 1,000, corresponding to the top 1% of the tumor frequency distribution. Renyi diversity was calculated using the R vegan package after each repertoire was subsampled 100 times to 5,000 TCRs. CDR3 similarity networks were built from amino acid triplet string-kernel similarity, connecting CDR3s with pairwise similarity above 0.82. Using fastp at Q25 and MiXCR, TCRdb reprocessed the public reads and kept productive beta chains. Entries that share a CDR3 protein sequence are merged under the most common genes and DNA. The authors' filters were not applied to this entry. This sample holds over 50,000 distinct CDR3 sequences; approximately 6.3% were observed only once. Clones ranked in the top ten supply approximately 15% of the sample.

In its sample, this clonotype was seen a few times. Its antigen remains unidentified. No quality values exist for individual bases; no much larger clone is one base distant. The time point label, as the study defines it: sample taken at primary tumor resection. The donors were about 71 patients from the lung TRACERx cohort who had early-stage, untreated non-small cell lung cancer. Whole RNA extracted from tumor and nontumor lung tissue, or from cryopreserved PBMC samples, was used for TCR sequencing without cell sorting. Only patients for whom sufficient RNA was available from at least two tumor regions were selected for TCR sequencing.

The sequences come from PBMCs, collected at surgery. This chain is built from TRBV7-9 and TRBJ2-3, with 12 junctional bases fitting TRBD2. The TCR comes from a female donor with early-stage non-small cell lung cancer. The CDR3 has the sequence CASSPTPTSGSWADTQYF. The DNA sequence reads TGTGCCAGCAGCCCCACCCCGACTAGCGGGAGCTGGGCAGATACGCAGTATTTT.